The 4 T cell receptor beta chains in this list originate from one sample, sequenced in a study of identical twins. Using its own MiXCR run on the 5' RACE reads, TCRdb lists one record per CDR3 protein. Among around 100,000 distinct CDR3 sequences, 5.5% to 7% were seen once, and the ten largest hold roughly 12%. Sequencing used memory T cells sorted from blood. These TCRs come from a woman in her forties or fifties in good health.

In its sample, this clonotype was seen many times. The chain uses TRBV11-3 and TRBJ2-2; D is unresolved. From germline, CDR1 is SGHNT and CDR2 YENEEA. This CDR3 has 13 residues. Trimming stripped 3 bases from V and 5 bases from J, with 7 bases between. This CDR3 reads CASSLRRTGELFF. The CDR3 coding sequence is TGTGCCAGCAGCTTGCGCCGAACCGGGGAGCTGTTTTTT.

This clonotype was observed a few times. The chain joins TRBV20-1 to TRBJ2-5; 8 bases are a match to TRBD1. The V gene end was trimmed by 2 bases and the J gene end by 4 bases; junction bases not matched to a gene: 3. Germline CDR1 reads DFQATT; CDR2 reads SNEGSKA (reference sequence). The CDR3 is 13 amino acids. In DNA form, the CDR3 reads TGCAGTGCTAGAACCGACAGGGGAGAGACCCAGTACTTC. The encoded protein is CSARTDRGETQYF.

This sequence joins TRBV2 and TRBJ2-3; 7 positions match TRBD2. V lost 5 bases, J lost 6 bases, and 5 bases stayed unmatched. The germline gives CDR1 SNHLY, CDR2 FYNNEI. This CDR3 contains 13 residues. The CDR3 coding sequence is TGTGCCAGCAGTATCCCGACTAGCGATACGCAGTATTTT. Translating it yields CASSIPTSDTQYF.

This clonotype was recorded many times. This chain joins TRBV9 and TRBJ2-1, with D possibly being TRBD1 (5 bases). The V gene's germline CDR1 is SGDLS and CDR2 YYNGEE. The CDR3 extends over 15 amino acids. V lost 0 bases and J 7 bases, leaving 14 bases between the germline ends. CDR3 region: CASSVAHTKGNEQFF. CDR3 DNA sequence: TGTGCCAGCAGCGTAGCTCATACTAAGGGGAATGAGCAGTTCTTC. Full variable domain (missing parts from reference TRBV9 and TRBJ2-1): DSGVTQTPKHLITATGQRVTLRCSPRSGDLSVYWYQQSLDQGLQFLIQYYNGEERAKGNILERFSAQQFPDLHSELNLSSLELGDSALYFCASSVAHTKGNEQFFGPGTRLTVL.